This T cell receptor beta chain came from a study of blood T cells in healthy people across ages. Study-wide results and caveats: No conclusive comparison of naive versus antigen-experienced cells was possible with unsorted PBMCs.

A second 7 to 11 cycle PCR used barcoded and J-beta primers. MiXCR, run by TCRdb on the 5' RACE reads, gives a single entry per CDR3 protein. The top ten clones hold over 30% of a sample with hundreds of thousands of distinct CDR3 sequences, roughly 58% of them seen once. With regard to this clonotype: Its antigen is undetermined.

The sequence was collected from a man aged 60-69 years in good health. Material: blood.

CDR3 in DNA: TGTGCCAGCAGCCCACGGGACTCTACAGCGAACATTCAGTACTTC. The encoded protein is CASSPRDSTANIQYF. This chain uses TRBV3-1 with TRBJ2-4; TRBD2 is a possible D gene (6 bases). This CDR3 contains 15 residues. V shed 4 bases and J shed 7 bases, with 17 bases lying between them. Germline V CDR1 and CDR2: LGHDT, YNNKEL (reference sequence).